This record covers a single T cell receptor (beta chain). Its antigen is undetermined. This specimen comes from a study of blood T cells in healthy people across ages. Study observations and caveats: Not knowing donor CMV status may have confounded expanded clonotype changes.

A second PCR of 7 to 11 cycles used a sample-barcoded 5' primer and a J-beta primer mix. MiXCR, run by TCRdb on the 5' RACE reads, gives a single entry per CDR3 protein. The sample holds roughly 730,000 distinct CDR3 sequences, 45% to 70% seen once. Trimming took 5 bases from V and 3 from J, leaving 7 bases between them. CDR1 MDHEN and CDR2 SYDVKM come from the germline V gene. This CDR3 spans 12 amino acids. V is TRBV28 and J is TRBJ1-2; D not resolved. The sequenced material came from blood. The clonotype comes from a man aged 35 to 55 in good health. CDR3 amino acids: CASSTPDYGYTF. The CDR3 DNA is TGTGCCAGCAGTACCCCTGACTATGGCTACACCTTC.